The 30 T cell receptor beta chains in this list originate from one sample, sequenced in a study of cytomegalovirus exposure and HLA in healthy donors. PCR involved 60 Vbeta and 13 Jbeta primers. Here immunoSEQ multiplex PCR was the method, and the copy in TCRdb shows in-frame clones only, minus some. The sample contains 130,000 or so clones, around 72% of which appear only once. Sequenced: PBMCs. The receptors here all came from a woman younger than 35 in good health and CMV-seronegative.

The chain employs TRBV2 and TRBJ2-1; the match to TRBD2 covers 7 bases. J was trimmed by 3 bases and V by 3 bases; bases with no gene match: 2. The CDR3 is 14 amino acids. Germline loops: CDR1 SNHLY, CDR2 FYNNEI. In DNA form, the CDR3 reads TGTGCCAGCAGTGACGCGGGAGACTACAATGAGCAGTTCTTC. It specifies CASSDAGDYNEQFF.

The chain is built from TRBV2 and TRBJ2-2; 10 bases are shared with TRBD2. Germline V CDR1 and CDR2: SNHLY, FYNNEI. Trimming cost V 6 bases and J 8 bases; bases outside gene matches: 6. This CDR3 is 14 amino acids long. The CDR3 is CASRGLAPGGELFF. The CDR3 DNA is TGTGCCAGCAGGGGACTAGCGCCCGGGGGGGAGCTGTTTTTT.

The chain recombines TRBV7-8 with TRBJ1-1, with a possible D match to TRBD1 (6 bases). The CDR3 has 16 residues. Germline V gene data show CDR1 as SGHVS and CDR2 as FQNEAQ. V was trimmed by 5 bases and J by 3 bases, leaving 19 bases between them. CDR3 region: CASSAKPTGLYTEAFF. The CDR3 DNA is TGTGCCAGCAGCGCGAAGCCAACAGGGTTATACACTGAAGCTTTCTTT. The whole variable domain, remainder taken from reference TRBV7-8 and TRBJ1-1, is GAGVSQSPRYKVAKRGQDVALRCDPISGHVSLFWYQQALGQGPEFLTYFQNEAQLDKSGLPSDRFFAERPEGSVSTLKIQRTQQEDSAVYLCASSAKPTGLYTEAFFGQGTRLTVV.

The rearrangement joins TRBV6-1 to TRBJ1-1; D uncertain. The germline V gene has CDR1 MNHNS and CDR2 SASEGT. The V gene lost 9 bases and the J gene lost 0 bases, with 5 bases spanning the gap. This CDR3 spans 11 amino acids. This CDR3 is CASHMNTEAFF. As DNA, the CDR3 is TGTGCCAGTCACATGAACACTGAAGCTTTCTTT.

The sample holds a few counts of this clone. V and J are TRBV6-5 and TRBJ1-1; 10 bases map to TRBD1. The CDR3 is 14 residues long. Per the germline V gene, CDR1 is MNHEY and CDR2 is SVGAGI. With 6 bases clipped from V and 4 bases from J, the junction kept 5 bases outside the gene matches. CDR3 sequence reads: CASSRQGAGTEAFF. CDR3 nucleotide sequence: TGTGCCAGCAGCAGACAGGGGGCGGGCACTGAAGCTTTCTTT.

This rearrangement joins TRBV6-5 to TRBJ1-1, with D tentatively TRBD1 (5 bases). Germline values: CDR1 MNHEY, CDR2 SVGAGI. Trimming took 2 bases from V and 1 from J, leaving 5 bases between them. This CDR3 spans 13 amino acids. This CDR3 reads CASSYTGNTEAFF. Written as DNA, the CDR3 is TGTGCCAGCAGTTACACAGGGAACACTGAAGCTTTCTTT.

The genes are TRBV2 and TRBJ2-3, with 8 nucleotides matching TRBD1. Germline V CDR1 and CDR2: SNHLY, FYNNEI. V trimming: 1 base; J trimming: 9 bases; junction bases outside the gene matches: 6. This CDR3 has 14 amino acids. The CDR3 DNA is TGTGCCAGCAGTGAAGGACAGGGGTGGAGCACGCAGTATTTT. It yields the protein CASSEGQGWSTQYF.

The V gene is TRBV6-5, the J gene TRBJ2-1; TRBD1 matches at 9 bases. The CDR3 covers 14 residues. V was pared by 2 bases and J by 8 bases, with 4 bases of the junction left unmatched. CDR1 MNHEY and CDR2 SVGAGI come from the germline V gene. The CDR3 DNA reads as TGTGCCAGCAGTTACCGGACAGGGGTGGATGAGCAGTTCTTC. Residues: CASSYRTGVDEQFF.

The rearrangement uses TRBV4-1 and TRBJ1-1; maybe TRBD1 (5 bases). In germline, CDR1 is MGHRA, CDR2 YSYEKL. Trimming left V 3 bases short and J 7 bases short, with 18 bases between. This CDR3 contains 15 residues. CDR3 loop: CASSHGHDGVGEAFF. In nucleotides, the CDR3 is TGCGCCAGCAGCCACGGACACGACGGTGTGGGTGAAGCTTTCTTT.

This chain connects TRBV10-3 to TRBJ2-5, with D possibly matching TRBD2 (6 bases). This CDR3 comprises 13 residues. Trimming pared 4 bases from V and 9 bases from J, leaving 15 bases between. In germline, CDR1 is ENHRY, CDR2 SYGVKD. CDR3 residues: CAISGDGSGAQYF. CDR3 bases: TGTGCCATCAGTGGCGACGGGAGTGGGGCCCAGTACTTC.

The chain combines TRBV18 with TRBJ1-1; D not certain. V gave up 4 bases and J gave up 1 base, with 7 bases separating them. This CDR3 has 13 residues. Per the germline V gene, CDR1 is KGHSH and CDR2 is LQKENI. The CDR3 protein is CASSLAGNTEAFF. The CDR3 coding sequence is TGTGCCAGCTCACTTGCAGGGAACACTGAAGCTTTCTTT. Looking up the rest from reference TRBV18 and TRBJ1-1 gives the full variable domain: NAGVMQNPRHLVRRRGQEARLRCSPMKGHSHVYWYRQLPEEGLKFMVYLQKENIIDESGMPKERFSAEFPKEGPSILRIQQVVRGDSAAYFCASSLAGNTEAFFGQGTRLTVV.

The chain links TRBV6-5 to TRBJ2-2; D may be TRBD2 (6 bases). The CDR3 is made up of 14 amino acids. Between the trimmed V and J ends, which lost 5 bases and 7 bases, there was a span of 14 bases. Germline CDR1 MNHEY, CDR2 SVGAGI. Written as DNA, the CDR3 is TGTGCCAGCAGTCGACTAGGATACGGCGGGGAGCTGTTTTTT. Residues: CASSRLGYGGELFF.

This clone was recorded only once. The chain's CDR3 is CATSGQRHYEQYF. The CDR3 nucleotides read TGTGCCACCAGCGGCCAGCGGCACTACGAGCAGTACTTC. The V gene is TRBV15, the J gene TRBJ2-7, with D tentatively TRBD2 (5 bases). The CDR3 consists of 13 residues. Germline CDR1 LNHNV, CDR2 YYDKDF (reference sequence). The V and J ends lost 5 bases and 3 bases respectively, with 11 bases between them.

The CDR3 sequence is CASSQNWWDRATDTQYF. The CDR3 region has the DNA TGTGCCAGCAGCCAAAACTGGTGGGACAGGGCCACAGATACGCAGTATTTT. This rearrangement joins TRBV4-2 to TRBJ2-3; 9 nucleotides align to TRBD1. Germline CDR1 and CDR2: LGHNA and YNFKEQ. This CDR3 is built from 17 residues. Losses at the gene ends were 2 bases for V and 2 bases for J; bases not matched to a gene: 8.

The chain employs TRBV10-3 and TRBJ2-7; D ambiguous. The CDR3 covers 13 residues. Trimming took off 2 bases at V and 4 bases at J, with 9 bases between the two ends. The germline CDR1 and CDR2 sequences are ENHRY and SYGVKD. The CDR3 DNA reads TGTGCCATCAGTGAGGGTCTAGTTTACGAGCAGTACTTC. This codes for CAISEGLVYEQYF.

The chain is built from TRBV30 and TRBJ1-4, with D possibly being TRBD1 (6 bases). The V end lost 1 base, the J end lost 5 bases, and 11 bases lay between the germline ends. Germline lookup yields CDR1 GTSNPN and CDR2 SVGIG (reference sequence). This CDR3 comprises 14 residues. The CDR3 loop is CAWSDWGQNEKLFF. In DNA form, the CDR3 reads TGTGCCTGGAGTGACTGGGGGCAAAATGAAAAACTGTTTTTT.

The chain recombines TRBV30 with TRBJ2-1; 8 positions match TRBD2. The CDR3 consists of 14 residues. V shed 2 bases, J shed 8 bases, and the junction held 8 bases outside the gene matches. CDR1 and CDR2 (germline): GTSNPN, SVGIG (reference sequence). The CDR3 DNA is TGTGCCTGGAGTAGCCTAGCGGGTTTCGATGAGCAGTTCTTC. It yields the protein CAWSSLAGFDEQFF.

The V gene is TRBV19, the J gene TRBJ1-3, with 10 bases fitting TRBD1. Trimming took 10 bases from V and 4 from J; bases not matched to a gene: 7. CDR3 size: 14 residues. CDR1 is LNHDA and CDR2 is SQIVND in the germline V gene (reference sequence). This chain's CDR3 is CATEDRGVGNTIYF. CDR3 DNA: TGTGCCACGGAGGACAGGGGGGTCGGAAACACCATATATTTT.

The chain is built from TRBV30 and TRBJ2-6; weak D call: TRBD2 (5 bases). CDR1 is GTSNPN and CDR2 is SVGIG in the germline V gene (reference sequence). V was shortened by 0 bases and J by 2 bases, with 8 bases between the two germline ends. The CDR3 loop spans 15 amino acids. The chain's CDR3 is CAWSVSGAGANVLTF. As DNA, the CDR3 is TGTGCCTGGAGTGTATCCGGGGCTGGGGCCAACGTCCTGACTTTC.

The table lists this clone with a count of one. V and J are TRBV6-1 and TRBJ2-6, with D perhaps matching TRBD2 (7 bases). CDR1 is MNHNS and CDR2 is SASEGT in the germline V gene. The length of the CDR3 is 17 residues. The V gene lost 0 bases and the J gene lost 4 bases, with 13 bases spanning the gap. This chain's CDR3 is CASSEAWGGSGANVLTF. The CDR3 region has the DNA TGTGCCAGCAGTGAAGCTTGGGGGGGCTCGGGGGCCAACGTCCTGACTTTC.

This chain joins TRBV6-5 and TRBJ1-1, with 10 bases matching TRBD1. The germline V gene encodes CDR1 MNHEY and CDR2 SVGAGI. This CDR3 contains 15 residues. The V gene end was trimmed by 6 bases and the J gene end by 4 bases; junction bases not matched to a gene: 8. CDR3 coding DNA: TGTGCCAGCAGCCTTGTGGGACAGGGGTTCACTGAAGCTTTCTTT. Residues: CASSLVGQGFTEAFF.

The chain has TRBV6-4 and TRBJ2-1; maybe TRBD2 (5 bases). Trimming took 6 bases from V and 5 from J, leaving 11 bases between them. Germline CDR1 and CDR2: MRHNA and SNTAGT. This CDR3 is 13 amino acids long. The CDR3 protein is CASSLDFNNEQFF. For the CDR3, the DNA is TGTGCCAGCAGCCTGGACTTCAACAATGAGCAGTTCTTC.

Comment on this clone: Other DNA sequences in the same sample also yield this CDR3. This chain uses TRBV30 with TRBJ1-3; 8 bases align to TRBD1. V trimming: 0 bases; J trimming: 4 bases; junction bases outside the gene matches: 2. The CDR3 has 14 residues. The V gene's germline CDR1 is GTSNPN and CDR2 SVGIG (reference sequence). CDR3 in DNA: TGTGCCTGGAGTGTACAGGGGGGAGGAAACACCATATATTTT. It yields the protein CAWSVQGGGNTIYF.

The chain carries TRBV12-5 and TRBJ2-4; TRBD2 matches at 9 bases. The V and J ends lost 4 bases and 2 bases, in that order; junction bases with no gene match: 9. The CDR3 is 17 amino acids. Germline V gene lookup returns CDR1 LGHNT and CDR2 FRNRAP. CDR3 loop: CASGWVLAGGPKNIQYF. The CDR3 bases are TGTGCTAGTGGTTGGGTGTTGGCGGGAGGGCCCAAAAACATTCAGTACTTC.

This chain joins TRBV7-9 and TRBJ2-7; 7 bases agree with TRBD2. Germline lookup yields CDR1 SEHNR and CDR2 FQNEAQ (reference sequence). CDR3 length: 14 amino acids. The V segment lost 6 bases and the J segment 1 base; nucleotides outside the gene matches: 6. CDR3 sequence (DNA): TGTGCCAGCAGTTCCCTAGCGGAGTCCTACGAGCAGTACTTC. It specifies CASSSLAESYEQYF. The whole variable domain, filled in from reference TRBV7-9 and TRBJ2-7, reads DTGVSQNPRHKITKRGQNVTFRCDPISEHNRLYWYRQTLGQGPEFLTYFQNEAQLEKSRLLSDRFSAERPKGSFSTLEIQRTEQGDSAMYLCASSSLAESYEQYFGPGTRLTVT.

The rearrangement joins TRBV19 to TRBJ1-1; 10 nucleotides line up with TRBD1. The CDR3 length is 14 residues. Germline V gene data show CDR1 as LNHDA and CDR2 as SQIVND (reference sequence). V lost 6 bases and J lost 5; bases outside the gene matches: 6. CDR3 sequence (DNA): TGTGCCAGTAGGACAGGGGGCGCAGGAACTGAAGCTTTCTTT. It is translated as CASRTGGAGTEAFF.

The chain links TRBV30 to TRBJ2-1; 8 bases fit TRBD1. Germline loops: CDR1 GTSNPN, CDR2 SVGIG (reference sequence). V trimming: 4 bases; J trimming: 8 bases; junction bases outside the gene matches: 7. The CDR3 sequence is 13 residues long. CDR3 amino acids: CAWMAGGRDEQFF. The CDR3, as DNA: TGTGCCTGGATGGCAGGGGGCAGGGATGAGCAGTTCTTC.

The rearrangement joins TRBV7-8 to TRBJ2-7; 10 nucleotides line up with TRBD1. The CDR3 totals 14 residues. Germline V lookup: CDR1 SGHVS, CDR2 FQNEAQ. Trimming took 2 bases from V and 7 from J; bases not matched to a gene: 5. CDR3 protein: CASSLRDRGKEQYF. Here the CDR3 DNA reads TGTGCCAGCAGCTTAAGGGACAGGGGAAAAGAGCAGTACTTC.

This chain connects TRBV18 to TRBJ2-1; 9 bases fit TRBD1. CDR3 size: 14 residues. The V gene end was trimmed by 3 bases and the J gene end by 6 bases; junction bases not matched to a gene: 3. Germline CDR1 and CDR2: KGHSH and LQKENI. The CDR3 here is CASSPEGQGNEQFF. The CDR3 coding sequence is TGTGCCAGCTCACCCGAGGGACAGGGCAATGAGCAGTTCTTC. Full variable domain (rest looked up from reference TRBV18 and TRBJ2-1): NAGVMQNPRHLVRRRGQEARLRCSPMKGHSHVYWYRQLPEEGLKFMVYLQKENIIDESGMPKERFSAEFPKEGPSILRIQQVVRGDSAAYFCASSPEGQGNEQFFGPGTRLTVL.

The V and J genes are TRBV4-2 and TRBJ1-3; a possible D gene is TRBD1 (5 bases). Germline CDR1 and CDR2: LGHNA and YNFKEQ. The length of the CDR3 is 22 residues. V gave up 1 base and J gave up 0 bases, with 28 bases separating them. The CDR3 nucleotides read TGTGCCAGCAGCCAAGTGGGGTTGGGGGGAGGAGTAAAGAGGTACTCTGGAAACACCATATATTTT. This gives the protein CASSQVGLGGGVKRYSGNTIYF.